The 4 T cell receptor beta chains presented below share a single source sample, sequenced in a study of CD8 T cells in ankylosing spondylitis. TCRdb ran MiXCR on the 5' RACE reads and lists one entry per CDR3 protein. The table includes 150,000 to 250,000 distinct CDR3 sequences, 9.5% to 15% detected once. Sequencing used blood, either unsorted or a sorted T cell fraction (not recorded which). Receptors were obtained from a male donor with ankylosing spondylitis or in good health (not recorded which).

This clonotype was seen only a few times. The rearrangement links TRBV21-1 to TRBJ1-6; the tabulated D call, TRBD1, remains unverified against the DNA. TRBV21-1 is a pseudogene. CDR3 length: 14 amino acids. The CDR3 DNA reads TGTGCCAGCAGCAGGACAGCCGATAATTCACCCCTCCACTTT. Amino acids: CASSRTADNSPLHF.

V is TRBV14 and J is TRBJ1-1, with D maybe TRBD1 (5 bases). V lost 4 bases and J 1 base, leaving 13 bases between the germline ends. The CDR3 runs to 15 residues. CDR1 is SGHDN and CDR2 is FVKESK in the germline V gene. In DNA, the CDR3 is TGTGCCAGCAGCCTTAAAAGGGGAGCGAACACTGAAGCTTTCTTT. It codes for CASSLKRGANTEAFF.

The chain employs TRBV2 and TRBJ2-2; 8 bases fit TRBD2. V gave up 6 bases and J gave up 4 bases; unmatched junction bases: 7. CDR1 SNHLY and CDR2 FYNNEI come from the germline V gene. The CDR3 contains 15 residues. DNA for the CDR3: TGTGCCAGCAGGGAACTAAGCGGGAGCACCGGGGAGCTGTTTTTT. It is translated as CASRELSGSTGELFF.

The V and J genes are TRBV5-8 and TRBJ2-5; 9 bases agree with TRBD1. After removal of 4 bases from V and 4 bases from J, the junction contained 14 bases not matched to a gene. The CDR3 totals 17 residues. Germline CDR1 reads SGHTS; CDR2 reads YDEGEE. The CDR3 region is CASSRGTGSSRGETQYF. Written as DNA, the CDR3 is TGTGCCAGCAGCCGAGGGACAGGGTCTTCAAGGGGAGAGACCCAGTACTTC.